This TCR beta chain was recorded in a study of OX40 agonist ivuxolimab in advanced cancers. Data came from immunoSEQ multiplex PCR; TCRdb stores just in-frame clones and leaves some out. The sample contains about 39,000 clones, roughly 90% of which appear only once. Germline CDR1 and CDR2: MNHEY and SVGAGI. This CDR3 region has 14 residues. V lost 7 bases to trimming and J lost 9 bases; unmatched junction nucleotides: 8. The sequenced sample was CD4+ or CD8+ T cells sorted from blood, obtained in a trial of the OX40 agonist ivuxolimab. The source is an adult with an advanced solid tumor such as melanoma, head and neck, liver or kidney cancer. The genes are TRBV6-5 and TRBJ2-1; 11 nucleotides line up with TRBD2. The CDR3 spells CASTLLAGAGEQFF. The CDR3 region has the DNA TGTGCCAGCACTCTACTAGCGGGAGCTGGTGAGCAGTTCTTC.